These 3 T cell receptor beta chains came from one sample sequenced in a study of vaccination effects on CD4 cells after COVID-19 (dated by TCRdb to 2021 to 2024). After 10 to 11 days of culture, CD4+ T cells were isolated with the EasySep CD4+ T cell isolation kit. The method was the immunoSEQ multiplex PCR assay. Sourced from immuneACCESS, this table was stored by TCRdb with only in-frame sequences that have V and J called. A share of the clones is absent; for the studies checked, an unresolved V gene accounts for under half, and the remainder has no known explanation. This sample lists about 53,000 clones; 60% to 85% were detected once. The top ten clones comprise approximately 2.8% of the sample. These receptors lack a known antigen. Sequenced material: CD4+ T cells from PBMCs cultured without peptide, taken before COVID-19 vaccination. These receptors came from a human donor who received a COVID-19 vaccine.

This clone was detected once. This chain's CDR3 is CASGLVQDGRGVAKNIQYF. The DNA of the CDR3 is TGTGCTAGTGGTTTGGTACAGGACGGACGAGGGGTAGCCAAAAACATTCAGTACTTC. The genes are TRBV12-5 and TRBJ2-4; tentatively, D is TRBD1 or TRBD2 (5 bases each). The CDR3 extends over 19 amino acids. The germline V and J ends were trimmed by 0 bases and 0 bases, with 18 bases remaining between them. In germline, CDR1 is LGHNT, CDR2 FRNRAP.

This clone was recorded a few times. The chain combines TRBV27 with TRBJ1-6; a possible D gene is TRBD1 (5 bases). V was clipped by 4 bases and J by 6 bases, with 13 bases between them. There are 15 residues in the CDR3. Germline V gene lookup returns CDR1 MNHEY and CDR2 SMNVEV (reference sequence). The CDR3 spells CASSSTGLLNSPLHF. The DNA of the CDR3 is TGTGCCAGCAGTTCAACAGGACTGCTTAATTCACCCCTCCACTTT.

The genes are TRBV2 and TRBJ2-3; 9 positions match TRBD2. Trimming at V came to 8 bases and at J to 4 bases, leaving 7 bases not matched to a gene. The CDR3 is 14 amino acids. Germline CDR1 SNHLY, CDR2 FYNNEI. CDR3: CASLLAGGPDTQYF. Written as DNA, the CDR3 is TGTGCCAGCCTCCTGGCGGGGGGGCCAGATACGCAGTATTTT. The entire variable domain, with the rest obtained from reference TRBV2 and TRBJ2-3, is as follows: EPEVTQTPSHQVTQMGQEVILRCVPISNHLYFYWYRQILGQKVEFLVSFYNNEISEKSEIFDDQFSVERPDGSNFTLKIRSTKLEDSAMYFCASLLAGGPDTQYFGPGTRLTVL.